The clone carrying this TCR beta chain turned up a few times. These data come from a study of T-cell memory formation after mild COVID-19. Germline V lookup: CDR1 SGHKS, CDR2 YYEKEE (reference sequence). The CDR3 has 17 amino acids. Trimming removed 5 bases from V and 6 bases from J; junction bases left unmatched: 14. TCRdb re-derived calls from the 5' RACE reads in MiXCR, one entry per CDR3 protein. The data show fewer than 400,000 distinct CDR3 sequences, roughly 13% seen once. The sequenced sample consisted of PBMCs or a T cell subset sorted from them (not recorded which). The rearrangement links TRBV5-5 to TRBJ2-2, with 9 positions matching TRBD1. The sequence was obtained from a man between 18 and 29 years old who had mild COVID-19 (a few samples of this study predate the infection). Cell type and time point are not known. The CDR3 bases are TGTGCCAGCAGTTCCCGTCCGGGACAGGGTATAGCCGGGGAGCTGTTTTTT. The encoded protein is CASSSRPGQGIAGELFF.